The 26 T cell receptor beta chains given below trace back to one sample, sequenced in a study of blood T cell repertoires in COVID-19. Method: immunoSEQ multiplex PCR; TCRdb's copy keeps in-frame clones and lacks some. The sample has 120,000 to 150,000 clones; around 82% are singletons. The sequenced sample consisted of PBMCs or T cells enriched from blood (not recorded which). Every receptor here comes from a man aged 35 to 55 with acute COVID-19.

This clone was counted only a few times. The chain is built from TRBV7-2 and TRBJ1-6; TRBD1 aligns across 8 bases. The germline V gene has CDR1 SGHTA and CDR2 FQGNSA. The CDR3 sequence is 15 residues long. V lost 2 bases to trimming and J lost 7 bases; unmatched junction nucleotides: 4. The CDR3 nucleotides are TGTGCCAGCAGCTTACACGGGACAGGCAATTCACCCCTCCACTTT. Translated: CASSLHGTGNSPLHF.

Details on this clone: Different DNA sequences within this sample yield the same CDR3. J is TRBJ2-4 and V is TRBV28; D is unclear. Germline CDR1 reads MDHEN; CDR2 reads SYDVKM. V lost 1 base and J lost 0, with 7 bases in between. The CDR3 extends over 15 amino acids. The CDR3 DNA is TGTGCCAGCAGTTTATATCCGTTAGCCAAAAACATTCAGTACTTC. It codes for CASSLYPLAKNIQYF.

J is TRBJ1-5 and V is TRBV24-1; unclear D gene. This CDR3 spans 15 amino acids. Germline CDR1 KGHDR, CDR2 SFDVKD. V gave up 4 bases and J gave up 0 bases, with 9 bases separating them. In DNA, the CDR3 is TGTGCCACCAGTGACCGGGCGGGTAGCAATCAGCCCCAGCATTTT. This sequence encodes CATSDRAGSNQPQHF.

This clone has a handful of counts. The V gene is TRBV6-5, the J gene TRBJ2-7; D might be TRBD2 (7 bases). Germline V gives CDR1 MNHEY, CDR2 SVGAGI. This CDR3 region has 14 residues. Between the trimmed V and J ends, which lost 8 bases and 2 bases, there was a span of 16 bases. The CDR3 reads CASGHLGGPYEQYF. As DNA, the CDR3 is TGTGCCAGCGGCCACCTCGGGGGGCCCTACGAGCAGTACTTC.

CDR3 amino acids: CATSRDLQGASGYTF. Here the CDR3 DNA reads TGTGCCACCAGCAGAGATCTACAGGGGGCAAGTGGCTACACCTTC. The chain couples TRBV15 to TRBJ1-2; 9 bases line up with TRBD1. Germline assignment: CDR1 LNHNV and CDR2 YYDKDF (reference sequence). The CDR3 contains 15 residues. After removal of 0 bases from V and 7 bases from J, the junction contained 6 bases not matched to a gene.

V gene TRBV27 combines with J gene TRBJ1-5; D not certain. The V gene's germline CDR1 is MNHEY and CDR2 SMNVEV (reference sequence). The V gene lost 5 bases and the J gene lost 6 bases, with 11 bases spanning the gap. The CDR3 has 13 amino acids. The CDR3 sequence is CASSLWEGQPQHF. The DNA of the CDR3 is TGTGCCAGCAGTCTATGGGAGGGTCAGCCCCAGCATTTT.

The gene calls are TRBV7-2 and TRBJ2-1; 7 bases are shared with TRBD2. J was trimmed by 10 bases and V by 5 bases; bases with no gene match: 14. CDR1 is SGHTA and CDR2 is FQGNSA in the germline V gene. The CDR3 runs to 15 residues. Here the CDR3 reads CASSPRLAQTGEQFF. In nucleotides, the CDR3 is TGTGCCAGCAGCCCCCGACTAGCTCAAACGGGGGAGCAGTTCTTC. Full variable domain (outside the CDR3, taken from reference TRBV7-2 and TRBJ2-1): GAGVSQSPSNKVTEKGKDVELRCDPISGHTALYWYRQSLGQGLEFLIYFQGNSAPDKSGLPSDRFSAERTGGSVSTLTIQRTQQEDSAVYLCASSPRLAQTGEQFFGPGTRLTVL.

The chain has TRBV6-5 and TRBJ1-1, with 8 bases fitting TRBD1. Germline CDR1 MNHEY, CDR2 SVGAGI. After removal of 7 bases from V and 3 bases from J, the junction contained 4 bases not matched to a gene. The CDR3 loop spans 13 amino acids. The CDR3 loop is CASNRGIDTEAFF. In DNA form, the CDR3 reads TGTGCCAGCAACAGGGGGATTGACACTGAAGCTTTCTTT.

In regard to this clone: A read error may account for a junction end that differs from germline. This same CDR3 is encoded by further DNA sequences in the sample. The chain links TRBV9 to TRBJ1-1, with 9 positions matching TRBD1. The CDR3 covers 15 residues. CDR1 is SGDLS and CDR2 is YYNGEE in the germline V gene. In DNA form, the CDR3 reads TGTGCCAGTAGCGAACAGGGGGCGCGACTCACTGAAGCTTTCTTT. Translation: CASSEQGARLTEAFF.

This chain links TRBV11-3 with TRBJ2-1; D gene unclear. In germline, CDR1 is SGHNT, CDR2 YENEEA. The V gene lost 1 base and the J gene lost 7 bases, with 20 bases spanning the gap. This CDR3 has 17 residues. The CDR3 DNA sequence: TGTGCCAGCAGCTTAGGAGAGGATTTAGGCTCAATTAATGAGCAGTTCTTC. Translation gives CASSLGEDLGSINEQFF.

The chain uses TRBV7-2 and TRBJ2-5; D gene unclear. Germline CDR1 SGHTA, CDR2 FQGNSA. V was clipped by 1 base and J by 2 bases, with 5 bases between them. The CDR3 is made up of 13 amino acids. The CDR3 DNA follows: TGTGCCAGCAGCTTAGGGCCTCAAGAGACCCAGTACTTC. It encodes CASSLGPQETQYF.

The chain links TRBV2 to TRBJ2-1; possibly TRBD2 for D (5 bases). V lost 2 bases, J lost 12 bases, and 23 bases lay in between. Germline lookup yields CDR1 SNHLY and CDR2 FYNNEI. CDR3 length equals 16 residues. Written as DNA, the CDR3 is TGTGCCAGCAGTGAAATGGATACGGAGGTCTCCTGGGGGCAGTTCTTC. As protein: CASSEMDTEVSWGQFF. The full variable domain, completed using reference TRBV2 and TRBJ2-1, is EPEVTQTPSHQVTQMGQEVILRCVPISNHLYFYWYRQILGQKVEFLVSFYNNEISEKSEIFDDQFSVERPDGSNFTLKIRSTKLEDSAMYFCASSEMDTEVSWGQFFGPGTRLTVL.

The chain has TRBV12-2 and TRBJ1-2; TRBD1 was called by the table and not checked on the DNA. TRBV12-2 is classified as a pseudogene. The CDR3 sequence is 12 residues long. CDR3 region: CASRLAGLGYTF. The CDR3, as DNA: TGTGCAAGTCGCTTAGCGGGGCTCGGCTACACCTTC.

This chain uses TRBV14 with TRBJ2-1, with D unclear. The length of the CDR3 is 11 residues. V was clipped by 4 bases and J by 5 bases, with 3 bases between them. Germline V gives CDR1 SGHDN, CDR2 FVKESK. The CDR3 is CASSLNNEQFF. For the CDR3, the DNA is TGTGCCAGCAGCCTTAACAATGAGCAGTTCTTC.

The rearrangement links TRBV27 to TRBJ2-5, with TRBD2 matching 10 bases. Germline values: CDR1 MNHEY, CDR2 SMNVEV (reference sequence). The length of the CDR3 is 19 residues. The ends lost 2 bases at V and 5 bases at J; junction bases unmatched: 17. The CDR3 loop reads CASSLPSGGAVVVVETQYF. The CDR3 coding sequence is TGTGCCAGCAGTTTACCCAGCGGGGGGGCCGTGGTGGTGGTTGAGACCCAGTACTTC.

The sample holds one count of this clone. V gene TRBV10-1 combines with J gene TRBJ2-1; 10 nucleotides match TRBD2. Germline CDR1 reads WNHNN; CDR2 reads SYGVQD (reference sequence). With V trimmed by 0 bases and J by 3 bases, 5 bases remained unmatched. The CDR3 covers 17 residues. This CDR3 reads CASSESRAGGFYNEQFF. DNA for the CDR3: TGCGCCAGCAGTGAGTCAAGAGCGGGAGGGTTCTACAATGAGCAGTTCTTC.

The chain combines TRBV9 with TRBJ1-6, with 7 bases aligning to TRBD1. CDR3 size: 16 residues. V was pared by 3 bases and J by 9 bases, with 12 bases of the junction left unmatched. The V gene's germline CDR1 is SGDLS and CDR2 YYNGEE. The CDR3 sequence is CASSADYGTAGSPLHF. The CDR3 DNA reads as TGTGCCAGCAGCGCAGATTACGGGACAGCGGGTTCACCCCTCCACTTT.

J is TRBJ2-3 and V is TRBV29-1; 10 nucleotides align to TRBD2. The CDR3 covers 17 residues. The junction had 12 bases not matched to a gene; V was cut back by 6 bases and J by 0 bases. Germline CDR1 and CDR2: SQVTM and ANQGSEA. CDR3 region: CSVTLAGDPTSTDTQYF. The CDR3 DNA follows: TGCAGCGTAACCCTAGCGGGAGACCCAACTAGCACAGATACGCAGTATTTT.

The V call is TRBV7-9, the J call TRBJ1-1; TRBD1 is a possible D gene (6 bases). Deletions cut 2 bases from V and 8 bases from J, with 18 bases between. The CDR3 covers 15 residues. Germline V CDR1 and CDR2: SEHNR, FQNEAQ (reference sequence). In DNA form, the CDR3 reads TGTGCCAGCAGCTTATGGTCGAGCAGGGGTACAGAAGCTTTCTTT. This gives the protein CASSLWSSRGTEAFF.

The chain joins TRBV2 to TRBJ2-1; D call uncertain. V lost 8 bases to trimming and J lost 9 bases, with 8 bases between them. Germline lookup yields CDR1 SNHLY and CDR2 FYNNEI. The CDR3 loop spans 10 amino acids. The CDR3, as DNA: TGTGCCAGCGCGGTGGTTGAGCAGTTCTTC. This encodes CASAVVEQFF. The full variable domain, completed using reference TRBV2 and TRBJ2-1, is EPEVTQTPSHQVTQMGQEVILRCVPISNHLYFYWYRQILGQKVEFLVSFYNNEISEKSEIFDDQFSVERPDGSNFTLKIRSTKLEDSAMYFCASAVVEQFFGPGTRLTVL.

The chain couples TRBV28 to TRBJ1-5, with D possibly matching TRBD1 (6 bases). The CDR3 runs to 13 residues. Trimming left V 5 bases short and J 6 bases short, with 11 bases between. CDR1 and CDR2 (germline): MDHEN, SYDVKM. CDR3 residues: CASSLQGAQPQHF. Written as DNA, the CDR3 is TGTGCCAGCAGTCTACAGGGCGCTCAGCCCCAGCATTTT.

The chain couples TRBV4-1 to TRBJ1-3; D is ambiguous. The germline gives CDR1 MGHRA, CDR2 YSYEKL. This CDR3 contains 15 residues. Trimming left V 0 bases short and J 0 bases short, with 6 bases between. CDR3 sequence (DNA): TGCGCCAGCAGCCAAGATCGGAGCTCTGGAAACACCATATATTTT. It specifies CASSQDRSSGNTIYF.

The chain carries TRBV13 and TRBJ1-1; no clear D. The length of the CDR3 is 13 residues. Germline assignment: CDR1 PRHDT and CDR2 FYEKMQ (reference sequence). The ends were cut back, 0 bases at V and 11 bases at J, with 13 bases in the middle. CDR3 region: CASSLGSRPGAFF. The CDR3 DNA reads TGTGCCAGCAGCTTAGGTTCAAGACCCGGGGCTTTCTTT.

V and J are TRBV6-5 and TRBJ1-1; TRBD1 matches 9 bases. CDR1 MNHEY and CDR2 SVGAGI come from the germline V gene. This CDR3 is 14 amino acids long. J lost 4 bases, V lost 5 bases, and 5 bases had no gene match. The CDR3 protein is CASSLQGAPTEAFF. In DNA form, the CDR3 reads TGTGCCAGCAGTCTACAGGGGGCGCCCACTGAAGCTTTCTTT.

This chain connects TRBV10-3 to TRBJ2-7, with 8 bases lining up with TRBD2. The V gene end was trimmed by 10 bases and the J gene end by 0 bases; junction bases not matched to a gene: 8. Germline CDR1 and CDR2: ENHRY and SYGVKD. There are 14 residues in the CDR3. The CDR3 spells CATQPSGSSYEQYF. CDR3 bases: TGTGCCACCCAGCCCAGCGGGAGCTCCTACGAGCAGTACTTC.

V and J are TRBV7-2 and TRBJ2-1; no definite D call. The CDR3 consists of 14 residues. Trimming removed 1 base at V and 5 bases at J, with 9 bases between. Germline values: CDR1 SGHTA, CDR2 FQGNSA. The CDR3 is CASSLGIRDNEQFF. The CDR3 DNA reads TGTGCCAGCAGCTTAGGTATTCGGGACAATGAGCAGTTCTTC.